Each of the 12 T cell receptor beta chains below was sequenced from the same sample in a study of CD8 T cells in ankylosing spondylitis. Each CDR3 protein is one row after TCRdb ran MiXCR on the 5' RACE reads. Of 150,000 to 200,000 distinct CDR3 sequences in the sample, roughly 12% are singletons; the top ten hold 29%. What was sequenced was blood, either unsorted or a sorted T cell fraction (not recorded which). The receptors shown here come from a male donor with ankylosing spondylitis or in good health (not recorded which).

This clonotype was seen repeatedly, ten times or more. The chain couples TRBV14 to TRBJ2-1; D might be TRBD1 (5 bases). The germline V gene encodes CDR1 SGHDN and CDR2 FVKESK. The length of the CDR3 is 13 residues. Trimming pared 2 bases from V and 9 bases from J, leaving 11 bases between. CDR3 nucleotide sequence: TGTGCCAGCAGCCAAAGGCAGGGCGGTGAGCAGTTCTTC. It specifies CASSQRQGGEQFF.

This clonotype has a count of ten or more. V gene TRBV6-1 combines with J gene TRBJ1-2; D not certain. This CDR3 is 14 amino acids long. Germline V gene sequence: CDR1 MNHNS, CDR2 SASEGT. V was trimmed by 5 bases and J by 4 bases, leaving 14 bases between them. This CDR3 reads CASSPTASIYGYTF. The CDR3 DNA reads TGTGCCAGCAGTCCGACCGCGAGTATCTATGGCTACACCTTC.

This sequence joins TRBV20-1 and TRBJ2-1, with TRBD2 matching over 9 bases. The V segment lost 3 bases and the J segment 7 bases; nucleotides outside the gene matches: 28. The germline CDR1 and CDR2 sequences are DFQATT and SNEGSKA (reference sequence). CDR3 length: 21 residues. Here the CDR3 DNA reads TGCAGTGCTAGTCGGGTCCGACCCGGGACTAGCTCGTTTAGCGCTGGTAATGAGCAGTTCTTC. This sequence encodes CSASRVRPGTSSFSAGNEQFF.

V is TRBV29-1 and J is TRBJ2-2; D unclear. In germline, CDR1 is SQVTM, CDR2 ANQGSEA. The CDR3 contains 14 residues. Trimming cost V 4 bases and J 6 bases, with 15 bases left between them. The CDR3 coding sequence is TGCAGCGTTGGTTTTTCCCGTTTGTCCGGGGAGCTGTTTTTT. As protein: CSVGFSRLSGELFF.

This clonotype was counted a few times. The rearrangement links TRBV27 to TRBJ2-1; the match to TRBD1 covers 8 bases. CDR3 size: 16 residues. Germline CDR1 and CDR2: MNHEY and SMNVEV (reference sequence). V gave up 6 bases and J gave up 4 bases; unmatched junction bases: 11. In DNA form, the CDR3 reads TGTGCCAGCAGGAGAGGGGGACAGGAAATATACAATGAGCAGTTCTTC. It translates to CASRRGGQEIYNEQFF.

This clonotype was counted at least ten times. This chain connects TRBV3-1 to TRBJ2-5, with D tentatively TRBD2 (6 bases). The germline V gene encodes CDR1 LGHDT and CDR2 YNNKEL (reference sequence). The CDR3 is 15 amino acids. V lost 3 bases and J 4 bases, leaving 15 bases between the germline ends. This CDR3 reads CASSHPDGSRETQYF. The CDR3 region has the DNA TGTGCCAGCAGCCATCCAGACGGGAGTAGAGAGACCCAGTACTTC.

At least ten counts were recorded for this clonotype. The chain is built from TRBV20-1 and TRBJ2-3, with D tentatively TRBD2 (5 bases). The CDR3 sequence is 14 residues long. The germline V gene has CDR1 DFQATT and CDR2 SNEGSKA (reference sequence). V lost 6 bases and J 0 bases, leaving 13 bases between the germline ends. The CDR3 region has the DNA TGCAGTGCCCCGAGAGCGGCCAGCACAGATACGCAGTATTTT. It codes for CSAPRAASTDTQYF.

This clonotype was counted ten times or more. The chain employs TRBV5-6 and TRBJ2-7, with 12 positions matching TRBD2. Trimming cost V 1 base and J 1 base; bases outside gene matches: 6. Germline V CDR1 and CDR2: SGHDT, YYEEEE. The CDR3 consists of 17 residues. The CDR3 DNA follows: TGTGCCAGCAGCTTGTTCCTAGCGGGGGGGAGATCCTACGAGCAGTACTTC. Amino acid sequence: CASSLFLAGGRSYEQYF.

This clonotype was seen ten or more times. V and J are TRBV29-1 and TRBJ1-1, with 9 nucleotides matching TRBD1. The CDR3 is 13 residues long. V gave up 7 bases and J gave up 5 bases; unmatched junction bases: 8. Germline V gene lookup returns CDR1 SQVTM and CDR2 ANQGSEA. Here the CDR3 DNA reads TGCAGCGCTGGGACAGGGAGAAGTACTGAAGCTTTCTTT. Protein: CSAGTGRSTEAFF.

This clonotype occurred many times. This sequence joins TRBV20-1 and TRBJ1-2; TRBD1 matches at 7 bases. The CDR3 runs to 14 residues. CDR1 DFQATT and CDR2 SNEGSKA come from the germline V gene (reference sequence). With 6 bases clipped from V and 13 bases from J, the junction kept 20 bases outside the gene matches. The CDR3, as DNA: TGCAGTGCACCAGACTTCACGCAGACAGGGAGAGGCACCTTC. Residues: CSAPDFTQTGRGTF.

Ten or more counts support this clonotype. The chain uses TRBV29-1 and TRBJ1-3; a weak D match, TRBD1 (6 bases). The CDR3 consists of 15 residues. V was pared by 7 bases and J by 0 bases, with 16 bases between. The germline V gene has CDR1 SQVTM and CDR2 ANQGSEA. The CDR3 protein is CSAVTGSHSGNTIYF. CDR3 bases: TGCAGCGCTGTCACAGGGTCCCACTCTGGAAACACCATATATTTT.

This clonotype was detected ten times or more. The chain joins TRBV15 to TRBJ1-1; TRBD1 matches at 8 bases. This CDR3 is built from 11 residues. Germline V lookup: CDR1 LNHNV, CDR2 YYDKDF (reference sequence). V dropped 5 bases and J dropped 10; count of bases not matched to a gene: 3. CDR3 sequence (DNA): TGTGCCACCAGCGGAACAGGGGGAGCTTTCTTT. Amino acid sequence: CATSGTGGAFF.